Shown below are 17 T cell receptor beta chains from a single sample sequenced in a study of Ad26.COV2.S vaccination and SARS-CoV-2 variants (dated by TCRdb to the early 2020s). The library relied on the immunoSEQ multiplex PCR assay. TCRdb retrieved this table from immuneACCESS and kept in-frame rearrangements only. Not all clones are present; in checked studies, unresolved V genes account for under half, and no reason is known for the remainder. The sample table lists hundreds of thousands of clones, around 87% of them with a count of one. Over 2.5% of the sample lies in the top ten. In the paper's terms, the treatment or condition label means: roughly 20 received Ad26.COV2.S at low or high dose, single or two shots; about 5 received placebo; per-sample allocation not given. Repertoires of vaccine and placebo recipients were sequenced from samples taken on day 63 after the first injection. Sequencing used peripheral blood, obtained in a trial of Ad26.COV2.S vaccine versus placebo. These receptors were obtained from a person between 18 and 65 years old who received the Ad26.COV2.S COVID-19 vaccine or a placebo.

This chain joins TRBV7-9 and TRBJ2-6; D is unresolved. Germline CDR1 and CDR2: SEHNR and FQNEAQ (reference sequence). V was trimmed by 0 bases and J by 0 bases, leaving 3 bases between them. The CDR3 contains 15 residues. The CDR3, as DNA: TGTGCCAGCAGCTTAGCGGGCTCTGGGGCCAACGTCCTGACTTTC. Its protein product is CASSLAGSGANVLTF. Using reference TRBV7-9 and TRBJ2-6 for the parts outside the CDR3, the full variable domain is DTGVSQNPRHKITKRGQNVTFRCDPISEHNRLYWYRQTLGQGPEFLTYFQNEAQLEKSRLLSDRFSAERPKGSFSTLEIQRTEQGDSAMYLCASSLAGSGANVLTFGAGSRLTVL.

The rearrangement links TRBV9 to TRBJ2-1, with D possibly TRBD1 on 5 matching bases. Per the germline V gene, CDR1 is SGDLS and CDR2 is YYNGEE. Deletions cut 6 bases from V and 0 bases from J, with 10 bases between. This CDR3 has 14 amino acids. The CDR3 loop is CASTRQTSYNEQFF. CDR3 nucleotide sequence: TGTGCCAGCACCAGACAGACCTCCTACAATGAGCAGTTCTTC. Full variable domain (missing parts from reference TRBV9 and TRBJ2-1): DSGVTQTPKHLITATGQRVTLRCSPRSGDLSVYWYQQSLDQGLQFLIQYYNGEERAKGNILERFSAQQFPDLHSELNLSSLELGDSALYFCASTRQTSYNEQFFGPGTRLTVL.

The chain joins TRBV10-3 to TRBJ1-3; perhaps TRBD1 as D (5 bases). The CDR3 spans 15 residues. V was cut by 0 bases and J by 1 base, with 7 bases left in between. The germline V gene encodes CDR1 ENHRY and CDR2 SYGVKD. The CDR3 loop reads CAISESKGSGNTIYF. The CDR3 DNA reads TGTGCCATCAGTGAGTCAAAGGGGTCTGGAAACACCATATATTTT.

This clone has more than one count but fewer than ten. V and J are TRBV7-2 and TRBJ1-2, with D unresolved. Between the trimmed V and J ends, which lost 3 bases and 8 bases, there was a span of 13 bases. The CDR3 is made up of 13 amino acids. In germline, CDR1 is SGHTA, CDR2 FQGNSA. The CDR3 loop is CASSLESGGGYTF. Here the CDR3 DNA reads TGTGCCAGCAGCTTGGAGTCAGGCGGGGGCTACACCTTC.

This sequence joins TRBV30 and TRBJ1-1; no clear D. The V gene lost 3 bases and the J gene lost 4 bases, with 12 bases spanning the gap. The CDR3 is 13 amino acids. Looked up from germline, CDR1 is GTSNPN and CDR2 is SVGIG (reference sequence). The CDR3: CAWSGMRATEAFF. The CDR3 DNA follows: TGTGCCTGGAGCGGGATGCGCGCCACTGAAGCTTTCTTT.

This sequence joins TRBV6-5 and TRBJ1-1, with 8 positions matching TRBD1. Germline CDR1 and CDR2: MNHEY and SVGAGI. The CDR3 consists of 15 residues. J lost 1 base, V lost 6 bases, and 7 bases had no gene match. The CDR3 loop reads CASRSGGNRNTEAFF. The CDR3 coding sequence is TGTGCCAGCAGATCAGGGGGCAACCGGAACACTGAAGCTTTCTTT.

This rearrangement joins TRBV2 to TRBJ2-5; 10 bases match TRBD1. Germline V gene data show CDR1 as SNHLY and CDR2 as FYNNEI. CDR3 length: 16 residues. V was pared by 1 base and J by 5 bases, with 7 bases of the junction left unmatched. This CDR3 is CASSEGFGTGVETQYF. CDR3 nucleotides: TGTGCCAGCAGTGAAGGGTTCGGGACAGGGGTCGAGACCCAGTACTTC.

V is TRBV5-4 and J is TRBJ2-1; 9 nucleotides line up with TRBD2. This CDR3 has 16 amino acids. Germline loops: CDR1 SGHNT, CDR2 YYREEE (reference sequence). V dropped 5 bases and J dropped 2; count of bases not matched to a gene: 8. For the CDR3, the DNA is TGTGCCAGCAGTATCGGTGGCGGGGGGGCCTACAATGAGCAGTTCTTC. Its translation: CASSIGGGGAYNEQFF. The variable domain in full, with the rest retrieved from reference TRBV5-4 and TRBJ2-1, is ETGVTQSPTHLIKTRGQQVTLRCSSQSGHNTVSWYQQALGQGPQFIFQYYREEENGRGNFPPRFSGLQFPNYSSELNVNALELDDSALYLCASSIGGGGAYNEQFFGPGTRLTVL.

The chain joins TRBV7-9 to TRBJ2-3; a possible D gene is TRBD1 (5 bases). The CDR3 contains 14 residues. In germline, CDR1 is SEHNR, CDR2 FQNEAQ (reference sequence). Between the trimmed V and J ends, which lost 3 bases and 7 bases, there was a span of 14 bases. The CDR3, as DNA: TGTGCCAGCAGCTTGTCTCTCGGACACAATACGCAGTATTTT. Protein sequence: CASSLSLGHNTQYF.

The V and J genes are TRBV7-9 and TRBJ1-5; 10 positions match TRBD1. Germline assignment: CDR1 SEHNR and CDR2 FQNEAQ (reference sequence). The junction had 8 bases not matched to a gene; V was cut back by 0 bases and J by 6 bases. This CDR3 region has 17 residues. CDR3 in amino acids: CASSLAGQGRPSQPQHF. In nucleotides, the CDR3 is TGTGCCAGCAGCTTAGCGGGACAGGGGCGCCCTTCTCAGCCCCAGCATTTT.

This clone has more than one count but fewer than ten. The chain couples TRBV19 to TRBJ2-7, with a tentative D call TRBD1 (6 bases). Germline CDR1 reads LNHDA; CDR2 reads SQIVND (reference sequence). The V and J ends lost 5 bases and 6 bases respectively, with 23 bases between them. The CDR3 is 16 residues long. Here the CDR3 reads CASSPQGRLFSIEQYF. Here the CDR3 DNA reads TGTGCCAGTAGTCCACAGGGTAGGCTTTTCAGCATCGAGCAGTACTTC.

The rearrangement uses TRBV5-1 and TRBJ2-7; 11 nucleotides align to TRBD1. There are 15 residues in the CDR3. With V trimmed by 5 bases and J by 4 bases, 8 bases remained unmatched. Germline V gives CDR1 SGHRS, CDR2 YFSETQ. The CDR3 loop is CASSLGQGALYEQYF. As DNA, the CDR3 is TGCGCCAGCAGTCTTGGACAGGGGGCTTTGTACGAGCAGTACTTC.

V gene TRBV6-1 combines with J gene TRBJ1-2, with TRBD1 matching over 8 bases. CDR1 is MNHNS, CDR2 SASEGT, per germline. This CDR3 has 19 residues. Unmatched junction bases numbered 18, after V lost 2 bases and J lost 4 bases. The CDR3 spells CASSEFRGDRGHPIYGYTF. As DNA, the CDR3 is TGTGCCAGCAGTGAATTCAGGGGAGACAGGGGCCACCCCATCTATGGCTACACCTTC.

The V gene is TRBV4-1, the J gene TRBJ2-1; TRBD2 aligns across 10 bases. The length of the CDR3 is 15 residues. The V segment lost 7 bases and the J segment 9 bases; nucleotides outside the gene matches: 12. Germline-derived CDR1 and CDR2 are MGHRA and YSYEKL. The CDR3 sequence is CASNKESGRAAEQFF. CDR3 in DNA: TGCGCCAGCAACAAAGAGAGCGGGAGGGCCGCTGAGCAGTTCTTC.

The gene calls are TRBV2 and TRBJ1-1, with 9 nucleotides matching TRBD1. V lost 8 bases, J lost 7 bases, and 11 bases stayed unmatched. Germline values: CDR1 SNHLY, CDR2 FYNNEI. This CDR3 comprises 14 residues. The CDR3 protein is CASAWTGDVREAFF. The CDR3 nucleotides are TGTGCCAGCGCCTGGACAGGGGATGTCCGTGAAGCTTTCTTT.

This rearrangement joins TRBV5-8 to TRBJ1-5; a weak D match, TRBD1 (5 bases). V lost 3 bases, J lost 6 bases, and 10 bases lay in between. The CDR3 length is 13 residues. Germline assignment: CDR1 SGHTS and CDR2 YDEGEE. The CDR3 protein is CASSYQGGQPQHF. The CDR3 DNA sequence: TGTGCCAGCAGCTACCAGGGAGGTCAGCCCCAGCATTTT. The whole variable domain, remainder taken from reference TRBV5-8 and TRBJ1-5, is EAGVTQSPTHLIKTRGQQATLRCSPISGHTSVYWYQQALGLGLQFLLWYDEGEERNRGNFPPRFSGRQFPNYSSELNVNALELEDSALYLCASSYQGGQPQHFGDGTRLSIL.

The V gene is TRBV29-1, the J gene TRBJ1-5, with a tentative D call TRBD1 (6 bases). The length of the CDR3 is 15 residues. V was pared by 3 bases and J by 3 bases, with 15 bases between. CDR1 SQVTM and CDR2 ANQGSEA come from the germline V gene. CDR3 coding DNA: TGCAGCGTTGATTCGGGACAAGGACCCAATCAGCCCCAGCATTTT. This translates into CSVDSGQGPNQPQHF.